This paragraph covers one T cell receptor (beta chain) sequence. The sample is drawn from a study of OX40 agonist ivuxolimab in advanced cancers. Sequencing used immunoSEQ multiplex PCR; TCRdb keeps in-frame clones, though not all of them. The sample consists of tens of thousands of clones, around 85% of them appearing once. The CDR3 is 15 residues long. The germline gives CDR1 SGHRS, CDR2 YFSETQ. Between the trimmed V and J ends, which lost 3 bases and 4 bases, there was a span of 14 bases. The sequencing used CD4+ or CD8+ T cells sorted from blood, collected in a trial of the OX40 agonist ivuxolimab. The chain carries TRBV5-1 and TRBJ1-5; D remains unclear. The clonotype was recovered from an adult with an advanced solid tumor such as melanoma, head and neck, liver or kidney cancer. CDR3 in amino acids: CASSSEGGSNQPQHF. CDR3 DNA: TGCGCCAGCAGCTCGGAAGGCGGGTCAAATCAGCCCCAGCATTTT.